The clone carrying this T cell receptor beta chain appeared once. Trimming stripped 1 base from V and 8 bases from J, with 11 bases between. The length of the CDR3 is 15 residues. In germline, CDR1 is KGHDR, CDR2 SFDVKD. This entry is derived from a study of T cell responses to AZD1222 COVID-19 vaccine. Sequencing was performed with immunoSEQ multiplex PCR; in TCRdb, only in-frame clones are kept and a portion is missing. The sample lists more than 90,000 clones; roughly 89% were seen once. This rearrangement joins TRBV24-1 to TRBJ1-6, with D unresolved. The receptor was isolated from an adult who received the AZD1222 COVID-19 vaccine. This specimen consisted of peripheral blood, obtained 28 days after the second AZD1222 dose. CDR3 protein: CATSDFFTFDSPLHF. CDR3 in DNA: TGTGCCACCAGTGATTTCTTCACCTTTGATTCACCCCTCCACTTT.